The 29 T cell receptor beta chains below come from one sample, sequenced in a study of shared clonotypes between healthy human individuals. Method: immunoSEQ multiplex PCR; TCRdb's copy keeps in-frame clones and lacks some. The sample shows millions of clones, about 95% of them seen only once. The naive CD8 subset, CD45RO-negative cells positively selected for CCR7, excluded terminally differentiated effector memory CD45RA+ cells. The sample comprised naive CD8+ T cells sorted from blood. Source of these receptors: a man younger than 35 in good health.

Notes on this clone: The sample holds other DNA sequences that translate to the same CDR3. The CDR3 coding sequence is TGTGCCAGCAGCTTAGGGGGTCTGGGCTACGAGCAGTACTTC. It yields the protein CASSLGGLGYEQYF. V is TRBV7-9 and J is TRBJ2-7, with no clear D. CDR1 is SEHNR and CDR2 is FQNEAQ in the germline V gene (reference sequence). V shed 1 base and J shed 3 bases, with 10 bases lying between them. This CDR3 contains 14 residues. The full variable domain, rest sourced from reference TRBV7-9 and TRBJ2-7, is DTGVSQNPRHKITKRGQNVTFRCDPISEHNRLYWYRQTLGQGPEFLTYFQNEAQLEKSRLLSDRFSAERPKGSFSTLEIQRTEQGDSAMYLCASSLGGLGYEQYFGPGTRLTVT.

The rearrangement links TRBV6-5 to TRBJ2-7; the D gene is possibly TRBD2 (5 bases). The CDR3 has 11 residues. V was trimmed by 8 bases and J by 6 bases, leaving 11 bases between them. The germline gives CDR1 MNHEY, CDR2 SVGAGI. Written as DNA, the CDR3 is TGTGCCAGCCAAGGAGGAGGCGAGCAGTACTTC. Protein product: CASQGGGEQYF.

The chain carries TRBV4-1 and TRBJ2-7, with 10 bases matching TRBD1. V shed 4 bases and J 5 bases; nucleotides not matched to a gene: 11. The CDR3 has 16 residues. The germline gives CDR1 MGHRA, CDR2 YSYEKL. CDR3 region: CASSPSRGQGLHEQYF. The CDR3 DNA reads as TGCGCCAGCAGCCCCTCGAGGGGACAGGGGCTGCACGAGCAGTACTTC.

The J gene is TRBJ2-3, the V gene TRBV6-5; D possibly uses TRBD1 or TRBD2 (5 bases each). V lost 6 bases, J lost 4 bases, and 14 bases lay in between. Germline V gives CDR1 MNHEY, CDR2 SVGAGI. The CDR3 runs 14 residues. This chain's CDR3 is CASSTGTAADTQYF. CDR3 nucleotides: TGTGCCAGCAGCACCGGGACGGCCGCAGATACGCAGTATTTT.

This clone was picked up one time. The J gene is TRBJ2-7, the V gene TRBV4-3; 9 nucleotides match TRBD2. The CDR3 consists of 16 residues. CDR1 is LGHNA, CDR2 YSLEER, per germline. The V and J ends lost 1 base and 2 bases, in that order; junction bases with no gene match: 6. The CDR3 reads CASSQAPTSGAYEQYF. In nucleotides, the CDR3 is TGCGCCAGCAGCCAAGCCCCGACTAGCGGTGCCTACGAGCAGTACTTC.

J is TRBJ2-7 and V is TRBV27; D is ambiguous. From germline, CDR1 is MNHEY and CDR2 SMNVEV (reference sequence). The CDR3 covers 15 residues. V was shortened by 3 bases and J by 2 bases, with 14 bases between the two germline ends. For the CDR3, the DNA is TGTGCCAGCAGTTTGTTTGTCGTAGAGCCCTACGAGCAGTACTTC. As protein: CASSLFVVEPYEQYF.

This chain links TRBV19 with TRBJ2-7; D possibly uses TRBD1 or TRBD2 (5 bases each). The germline V gene has CDR1 LNHDA and CDR2 SQIVND (reference sequence). This CDR3 region has 14 residues. The V gene lost 5 bases and the J gene lost 3 bases, with 14 bases spanning the gap. The CDR3 reads CASSSPGPSYEQYF. As DNA, the CDR3 is TGTGCCAGTAGTTCACCGGGACCAAGCTACGAGCAGTACTTC.

The chain is built from TRBV27 and TRBJ1-2, with D possibly being TRBD1 (6 bases). This CDR3 is 14 amino acids long. V lost 6 bases, J lost 7 bases, and 18 bases lay in between. CDR1 is MNHEY and CDR2 is SMNVEV in the germline V gene (reference sequence). The CDR3 DNA is TGTGCCAGCAGGATCGGGGGGGCGCAGAGTGGCTACACCTTC. It codes for CASRIGGAQSGYTF.

The genes are TRBV11-3 and TRBJ2-3, with D perhaps matching TRBD2 (5 bases). CDR1 is SGHNT, CDR2 YENEEA, per germline. V was cut by 1 base and J by 5 bases, with 16 bases left in between. This CDR3 contains 16 residues. The CDR3 spells CASSLGGSASGDTQYF. CDR3 DNA: TGTGCCAGCAGCTTAGGGGGTAGCGCAAGTGGAGATACGCAGTATTTT.

Regarding this clone: Other nucleotide sequences in the sample specify the same CDR3. For the CDR3, the DNA is TGTGCCAGCAGCGCTGGGACAGCCTACCAAGAGACCCAGTACTTC. Translation: CASSAGTAYQETQYF. The chain couples TRBV9 to TRBJ2-5, with 7 bases fitting TRBD1. V trimming: 3 bases; J trimming: 0 bases; junction bases outside the gene matches: 5. The CDR3 sequence is 15 residues long. Germline V gene data show CDR1 as SGDLS and CDR2 as YYNGEE.

This clone was observed once. This chain uses TRBV4-1 with TRBJ2-7, with 9 bases that match TRBD2. In germline, CDR1 is MGHRA, CDR2 YSYEKL. The CDR3 runs 16 residues. V was clipped by 1 base and J by 4 bases; unmatched bases: 8. The CDR3 spells CASSQVGGGARYEQYF. CDR3 in DNA: TGCGCCAGCAGCCAAGTAGGCGGGGGGGCCAGGTACGAGCAGTACTTC.

This sequence joins TRBV7-9 and TRBJ1-2; perhaps TRBD1 as D (6 bases). CDR1 and CDR2 (germline): SEHNR, FQNEAQ (reference sequence). This CDR3 has 15 amino acids. V lost 5 bases, J lost 6 bases, and 19 bases lay in between. CDR3 sequence (DNA): TGTGCCAGCAGCCCGGGAGCAGGGGCGGGTAATGGCTACACCTTC. This encodes CASSPGAGAGNGYTF.

The rearrangement links TRBV29-1 to TRBJ2-5; D gene ambiguous. The better agreement between TRBJ2-7 and the DNA end casts doubt on the J call. The CDR3 covers 14 residues. Germline CDR1 is SQVTM and CDR2 is ANQGSEA. The CDR3 reads CSVVASSDGYEQYF. The CDR3 nucleotides read TGCAGCGTTGTCGCGAGTTCCGACGGCTACGAGCAGTACTTC.

The gene calls are TRBV21-1 and TRBJ1-2. TRBV21-1 is tagged as a pseudogene. This CDR3 is built from 12 residues. CDR3 amino acids: CASSKYDYGYTF. CDR3 DNA sequence: TGTGCCAGCAGCAAATATGACTATGGCTACACCTTC.

The chain carries TRBV29-1 and TRBJ2-1; TRBD2 matches at 10 bases. Germline lookup yields CDR1 SQVTM and CDR2 ANQGSEA. The CDR3 is 12 residues long. Unmatched junction bases numbered 11, after V lost 7 bases and J lost 14 bases. As DNA, the CDR3 is TGCAGCGCCCGACTAGCGGGCCGAGTTGAGTTCTTC. Protein product: CSARLAGRVEFF.

This clone has a single count. V usage is TRBV9 and J usage is TRBJ1-1; D not certain. V was trimmed by 0 bases and J by 5 bases, leaving 17 bases between them. Germline CDR1 reads SGDLS; CDR2 reads YYNGEE. The CDR3 spans 16 residues. CDR3 sequence (DNA): TGTGCCAGCAGCGTAGTCCCAGTTTCCGGGGTTACTGAAGCTTTCTTT. Protein product: CASSVVPVSGVTEAFF.

Notes on this clone: The junction shows a germline mismatch at one end, possibly a read error. V and J are TRBV30 and TRBJ1-5; 8 nucleotides line up with TRBD1. The CDR3 covers 14 residues. The germline gives CDR1 GTSNPN, CDR2 SVGIG (reference sequence). The CDR3 reads CAWSAGTGNQHQHF. The CDR3 nucleotides are TGTGCCTGGAGTGCAGGGACAGGCAATCAGCACCAGCATTTT.

The chain recombines TRBV25-1 with TRBJ2-5; D call uncertain. Germline-derived CDR1 and CDR2 are MGHDK and SYGVNS. This CDR3 is 14 amino acids long. The V end was cut by 7 bases, the J end by 5 bases, with 17 bases between. The CDR3 loop is CASTSSETEETQYF. The CDR3 region has the DNA TGTGCCAGCACGTCCTCGGAGACCGAGGAGACCCAGTACTTC.

This chain joins TRBV4-1 and TRBJ1-6; possibly TRBD1 for D (6 bases). The length of the CDR3 is 17 residues. V was pared by 0 bases and J by 7 bases, with 16 bases between. Germline V gene sequence: CDR1 MGHRA, CDR2 YSYEKL. Here the CDR3 reads CASSQDQAGVTNSPLHF. For the CDR3, the DNA is TGCGCCAGCAGCCAAGATCAAGCAGGGGTAACGAATTCACCCCTCCACTTT.

The chain couples TRBV2 to TRBJ2-1, with D maybe TRBD2 (5 bases). V dropped 1 base and J dropped 5 bases, with 15 bases sitting between them. Germline CDR1 reads SNHLY; CDR2 reads FYNNEI. This CDR3 is 16 amino acids long. CDR3: CASSEDVGGGHNEQFF. The CDR3, as DNA: TGTGCCAGCAGTGAAGACGTAGGAGGCGGGCACAATGAGCAGTTCTTC.

The chain employs TRBV7-6 and TRBJ2-2, with TRBD1 matching over 9 bases. This CDR3 has 17 amino acids. Losses at the gene ends were 1 base for V and 6 bases for J; bases not matched to a gene: 9. Germline values: CDR1 SGHVS, CDR2 FNYEAQ. The CDR3 reads CASSLVQQGAFAGELFF. Here the CDR3 DNA reads TGTGCCAGCAGCTTAGTACAACAGGGGGCGTTCGCCGGGGAGCTGTTTTTT.

This chain connects TRBV27 to TRBJ2-1, with 10 bases that match TRBD1. There are 15 residues in the CDR3. V shed 3 bases and J 7 bases; nucleotides not matched to a gene: 6. Germline V gene data show CDR1 as MNHEY and CDR2 as SMNVEV (reference sequence). CDR3 loop: CASSLVGQGRNEQFF. CDR3 coding DNA: TGTGCCAGCAGTTTGGTGGGACAGGGGAGGAATGAGCAGTTCTTC.

This sequence joins TRBV7-9 and TRBJ2-5; possibly TRBD2 for D (5 bases). The CDR3 runs to 15 residues. With 5 bases removed from V and 4 bases from J, the gap between germline ends came to 17 bases. Germline V CDR1 and CDR2: SEHNR, FQNEAQ (reference sequence). DNA of the CDR3: TGTGCCAGCAGCCCGCCCGGGTTAGCGAGAGAGACCCAGTACTTC. Amino acids: CASSPPGLARETQYF. Combining the CDR3 with reference TRBV7-9 and TRBJ2-5 gives the whole variable domain DTGVSQNPRHKITKRGQNVTFRCDPISEHNRLYWYRQTLGQGPEFLTYFQNEAQLEKSRLLSDRFSAERPKGSFSTLEIQRTEQGDSAMYLCASSPPGLARETQYFGPGTRLLVL.

The chain employs TRBV30 and TRBJ2-2, with 7 bases aligning to TRBD1. CDR1 and CDR2 (germline): GTSNPN, SVGIG (reference sequence). The ends lost 3 bases at V and 5 bases at J; junction bases unmatched: 9. The length of the CDR3 is 15 residues. The CDR3 here is CAWSDRELPTGELFF. CDR3 DNA sequence: TGTGCCTGGAGCGACAGGGAGCTTCCGACCGGGGAGCTGTTTTTT.

The chain recombines TRBV7-9 with TRBJ1-1; no reliable D call. V lost 1 base to trimming and J lost 10 bases, with 25 bases between them. CDR1 and CDR2 from the germline V gene are SEHNR and FQNEAQ (reference sequence). The CDR3 loop spans 17 amino acids. The CDR3 loop reads CASSLDPSLETLGGAFF. Written as DNA, the CDR3 is TGTGCCAGCAGCTTAGACCCCTCCCTGGAGACCTTAGGTGGAGCTTTCTTT.

In the case of this clone: Different DNA sequences within this sample yield the same CDR3. The V and J genes are TRBV5-6 and TRBJ1-5; 7 nucleotides agree with TRBD1. V shed 0 bases and J 6 bases; nucleotides not matched to a gene: 3. The germline V gene has CDR1 SGHDT and CDR2 YYEEEE. This CDR3 comprises 14 residues. CDR3 coding DNA: TGTGCCAGCAGCTTGGGACAGGGTGGTCAGCCCCAGCATTTT. Protein sequence: CASSLGQGGQPQHF.

The genes are TRBV1 and TRBJ2-5; TRBD1, the table's D call, was not compared with the DNA. TRBV1 is assigned pseudogene status. This CDR3 has 16 residues. The CDR3 region is CTSSPGQGAQGETQYF. CDR3 coding DNA: TGCACCAGCAGCCCAGGACAGGGGGCTCAGGGAGAGACCCAGTACTTC.

The gene calls are TRBV7-9 and TRBJ2-1; TRBD2 is a possible D gene (6 bases). The CDR3 runs to 15 residues. Germline CDR1 SEHNR, CDR2 FQNEAQ (reference sequence). Trimming removed 4 bases at V and 6 bases at J, with 16 bases between. CDR3: CASSSGLLGTNEQFF. The CDR3 DNA sequence: TGTGCCAGCAGCTCGGGACTTTTAGGAACCAATGAGCAGTTCTTC. Full variable domain (remainder filled in from reference TRBV7-9 and TRBJ2-1): DTGVSQNPRHKITKRGQNVTFRCDPISEHNRLYWYRQTLGQGPEFLTYFQNEAQLEKSRLLSDRFSAERPKGSFSTLEIQRTEQGDSAMYLCASSSGLLGTNEQFFGPGTRLTVL.

J is TRBJ2-7 and V is TRBV5-4, with D perhaps given as TRBD1 or TRBD2 (6 bases each). V was cut by 1 base and J by 3 bases, with 11 bases left in between. The CDR3 has 14 amino acids. CDR1 and CDR2 (germline): SGHNT, YYREEE (reference sequence). Here the CDR3 reads CASSLRGLGYEQYF. For the CDR3, the DNA is TGTGCCAGCAGCTTGCGGGGGCTCGGCTACGAGCAGTACTTC.